The 10 T cell receptor beta chains in this list originate from one sample, sequenced in a study of tumor-infiltrating lymphocytes in primary liver carcinoma. Co-extraction of RNA and DNA was performed on roughly 20-33 mg of unsorted bulk tissue. Total RNA amounting to 500 ng was the source from which TCR beta cDNA was made with a constant-region primer. Three rounds of nested multiplex PCR with slightly modified ARM-PCR produced TCR beta libraries. TRBV1-TRBV30 forward and Cbeta reverse primers drove the first two approximately 11-cycle rounds. One entry per CDR3 protein, called by TCRdb with MiXCR from the multiplex PCR reads. Here the sample spans some 38,000 distinct CDR3 sequences, roughly 70% being singletons. Input material: liver tumor tissue from sampling region 4. The subset was: tumor region T4, right-lateral pole. These receptors came from a man aged 35 to 55 with primary liver carcinoma and hepatitis B virus infection.

This clonotype was counted once. The junction differs from germline at one of its ends, possibly a read error. The chain is built from TRBV29-1 and TRBJ1-1, with D possibly being TRBD1 (5 bases). This CDR3 region has 15 residues. Per germline, CDR1 SQVTM and CDR2 ANQGSEA. CDR3 sequence: CSVAPRWGMNIEVFF. The CDR3 coding sequence is TGCAGCGTTGCCCCACGGTGGGGGATGAACATTGAAGTTTTCTTT. Full variable domain (outside the CDR3, taken from reference TRBV29-1 and TRBJ1-1): SAVISQKPSRDICQRGTSLTIQCQVDSQVTMMFWYRQQPGQSLTLIATANQGSEATYESGFVIDKFPISRPNLTFSTLTVSNMSPEDSSIYLCSVAPRWGMNIEVFFGQGTRLTVV.

This clonotype has ten or more counts. A much more abundant neighbour one base away suggests this may be a read error. This chain uses TRBV7-9 with TRBJ1-2, with D unclear. The CDR3 spans 11 residues. Germline V gives CDR1 SEHNR, CDR2 FQNEAQ (reference sequence). The CDR3 protein is CANSPGRVGTF. The CDR3 DNA follows: TGTGCCAACAGCCCGGGCCGTGTGGGAACCTTC.

This clonotype was recorded only once. One end of the junction fails to match germline, which may point to a read error. The chain uses TRBV19 and TRBJ2-6; no clear D. CDR3 length equals 15 residues. Germline CDR1 reads LNHDA; CDR2 reads SQIVND (reference sequence). CDR3 in amino acids: CASSIVVSEANVLTF. In DNA, the CDR3 is TGTGCCAGTAGTATAGTGGTGTCTGAGGCCAACGTCCTGACTTTC.

On this clonotype: Because it lacks the conserved phenylalanine or tryptophan at the end, this CDR3 is likely a read error. It is unclear where the CDR3 begins or ends on the DNA, so no DNA is shown, and the CDR3 is as TCRdb lists it. The J gene is TRBJ2-4, the V gene TRBV11-1; the DNA was not compared with TRBD2, the D call given in the table. Germline V gene sequence: CDR1 SGHAT, CDR2 FQDESV (reference sequence). The CDR3 comprises 17 residues, both ends counted. CDR3 sequence reads: CAGSLPGTSGTKNIRYY.

The chain carries TRBV25-1 and TRBJ2-1; D ambiguous. Trimming shortened V by 6 bases and J by 1 base, and 13 bases separated the two germline ends. Germline CDR1 is MGHDK and CDR2 is SYGVNS. CDR3 length equals 15 residues. CDR3 DNA sequence: TGTGCCAGCAGGGATTCAAGGGATTCCTACAATGAGCAGTTCTTC. This encodes CASRDSRDSYNEQFF.

As concerns this clonotype: It is likely a read error, because the conserved phenylalanine at the end of the CDR3 is missing. The chain carries TRBV7-9 and TRBJ2-3; D remains ambiguous. Germline lookup yields CDR1 SEHNR and CDR2 FQNEAQ (reference sequence). This CDR3 is 12 amino acids long. Trimming removed 5 bases at V and 6 bases at J, with 9 bases between. The CDR3 reads CASSVFTDTQYL. In nucleotides, the CDR3 is TGTGCCAGCAGCGTGTTCACTGATACGCAGTATTTG.

This clonotype was counted many times. J is TRBJ2-1 and V is TRBV2; D perhaps matches TRBD2 (7 bases). This CDR3 has 14 amino acids. Germline assignment: CDR1 SNHLY and CDR2 FYNNEI. This chain's CDR3 is CASPGGGSYNEQFF. As DNA, the CDR3 is TGTGCTTCACCGGGGGGCGGGTCCTACAATGAGCAGTTCTTC. The entire variable domain, with the rest obtained from reference TRBV2 and TRBJ2-1, is as follows: EPEVTQTPSHQVTQMGQEVILRCVPISNHLYFYWYRQILGQKVEFLVSFYNNEISEKSEIFDDQFSVERPDGSNFTLKIRSTKLEDSAMYFCASPGGGSYNEQFFGPGTRLTVL.

In the case of this clonotype: Germline is not matched at one junction end, which may reflect a read error. The genes are TRBV6-2 or TRBV6-3 and TRBJ2-4, with D possibly TRBD1 on 5 matching bases. The CDR3 loop spans 14 amino acids. The germline CDR1 and CDR2 sequences are MNHEY and SVGEGT. This CDR3 reads CASSHGQGRNILYF. The CDR3 DNA is TGTGCCAGCAGCCACGGACAAGGCAGAAACATTCTGTACTTC.

The chain joins TRBV11-2 to TRBJ1-2; perhaps TRBD1 as D (5 bases). V was trimmed by 0 bases and J by 7 bases, leaving 9 bases between them. CDR1 is SGHAT, CDR2 FQNNGV, per germline. The length of the CDR3 is 13 residues. CDR3 protein: CASSLDQGGGYTF. As DNA, the CDR3 is TGTGCCAGCAGCTTAGATCAGGGAGGTGGCTACACCTTC.

By sample fraction, this clonotype is medium-sized. V usage is TRBV12-3 or TRBV12-4 and J usage is TRBJ2-1; 8 bases line up with TRBD2. The CDR3 loop spans 15 amino acids. V lost 0 bases and J lost 7; bases outside the gene matches: 5. This CDR3 reads CASSLAAGVGNEQFF. The CDR3 nucleotides read TGTGCCAGCAGTTTAGCAGCGGGAGTGGGTAATGAGCAGTTCTTC.